The 27 T cell receptor beta chains in this list originate from one sample, sequenced in a study of CD8+CD57+ T cells in acquired aplastic anemia. Genomic DNA was employed as the template in profiling TCR beta VDJ and CDR3. Each CDR3 protein gets one entry after TCRdb re-called the reads with MiXCR. The table lists about 180,000 distinct CDR3 sequences, 46% of them singletons. The sample taken for sequencing was sorted CD4+, CD8+, or CD8+CD57+ T cells (not recorded which) from PBMCs. These receptors all stem from a human donor in good health.

This clonotype was counted at least ten times. The chain links TRBV12-3 or TRBV12-4 to TRBJ1-5; D ambiguous. Trimming removed 2 bases at V and 0 bases at J, with 5 bases between. The CDR3 loop spans 14 amino acids. As DNA, the CDR3 is TGTGCCAGCAGTTTATTGGGTAGCAATCAGCCCCAGCATTTT. This encodes CASSLLGSNQPQHF.

A note on this clonotype: A much larger clone sits a single nucleotide away, making a read error possible. V gene TRBV29-1 combines with J gene TRBJ2-1, with 7 bases that match TRBD2. The CDR3 contains 13 residues. Germline V gene sequence: CDR1 SQVTM, CDR2 ANQGSEA. Trimming removed 7 bases from V and 8 bases from J; junction bases left unmatched: 11. CDR3 sequence (DNA): TGCAGCGGTGAGCGGGATTTGGGCGATGAGCAGTTCTTC. Encoded protein: CSGERDLGDEQFF.

In its sample, this clonotype was seen many times. V usage is TRBV7-3 and J usage is TRBJ2-2, with unresolved D. This CDR3 has 14 amino acids. Germline-derived CDR1 and CDR2 are SGHTA and FQGTGA. V lost 1 base and J 6 bases, leaving 9 bases between the germline ends. The chain's CDR3 is CASSLIGPAGELFF. CDR3 DNA sequence: TGTGCCAGCAGCTTAATCGGGCCAGCCGGGGAGCTGTTTTTT.

This clonotype showed up many times. The rearrangement joins TRBV6-1 to TRBJ1-6; D is perhaps TRBD1 (6 bases). Trimming pared 7 bases from V and 5 bases from J, leaving 15 bases between. The CDR3 runs 15 residues. Germline V CDR1 and CDR2: MNHNS, SASEGT. The CDR3 DNA sequence: TGTGCCAGCACTCTTAACAGGGCCAATAATTCACCCCTCCACTTT. Protein: CASTLNRANNSPLHF.

Notes on this clonotype: Germline and junction disagree at one end, which may indicate a read error. The chain employs TRBV7-7 and TRBJ2-7; 8 bases line up with TRBD1. The CDR3 extends over 15 amino acids. Germline CDR1 and CDR2: SSHAT and FNYEAQ (reference sequence). The CDR3 loop is CASSPRTGRPCEQYF. The CDR3 bases are TGTGCTAGCAGCCCCCGGACAGGGCGGCCTTGCGAGCAGTACTTC.

CDR3 sequence reads: CATSSPQGYEQYF. In DNA form, the CDR3 reads TGTGCCACCAGCAGCCCACAGGGCTACGAGCAGTACTTC. V usage is TRBV15 and J usage is TRBJ2-7, with a weak D call TRBD1 (6 bases). Looked up from germline, CDR1 is LNHNV and CDR2 is YYDKDF (reference sequence). The CDR3 runs to 13 residues. With 3 bases removed from V and 3 bases from J, the gap between germline ends came to 9 bases. The full variable domain, completed using reference TRBV15 and TRBJ2-7, is DAMVIQNPRYQVTQFGKPVTLSCSQTLNHNVMYWYQQKSSQAPKLLFHYYDKDFNNEADTPDNFQSRRPNTSFCFLDIRSPGLGDTAMYLCATSSPQGYEQYFGPGTRLTVT.

For the CDR3, the DNA is TGTGCCAGCAGCTCAGACCCCATTCGGGCCGAGACCCAGTACTTC. Its translation: CASSSDPIRAETQYF. This chain links TRBV7-2 with TRBJ2-5; no clear D. In germline, CDR1 is SGHTA, CDR2 FQGNSA. V gave up 4 bases and J gave up 5 bases, with 17 bases separating them. The CDR3 extends over 15 amino acids. The whole variable domain, filled in from reference TRBV7-2 and TRBJ2-5, reads GAGVSQSPSNKVTEKGKDVELRCDPISGHTALYWYRQSLGQGLEFLIYFQGNSAPDKSGLPSDRFSAERTGGSVSTLTIQRTQQEDSAVYLCASSSDPIRAETQYFGPGTRLLVL.

As regards this clonotype: Since a much larger clone is just one base distant, this may be a read error. J is TRBJ2-2 and V is TRBV20-1, with TRBD2 matching over 9 bases. V lost 5 bases, J lost 4 bases, and 11 bases stayed unmatched. Germline assignment: CDR1 DFQATT and CDR2 SNEGSKA (reference sequence). There are 16 residues in the CDR3. The CDR3: CSAGVGGRAFTGELFF. The CDR3 DNA reads as TGCAGTGCTGGAGTGGGCGGGAGGGCCTTCACCGGGGAGCTGTTTTTT.

This clonotype was counted ten times or more. V and J are TRBV7-9 and TRBJ2-2; TRBD1 matches 8 bases. Germline trimming cut 5 bases from V and 5 bases from J; bases unmatched to any gene: 7. CDR1 is SEHNR, CDR2 FQNEAQ, per germline (reference sequence). This CDR3 is 15 amino acids long. Here the CDR3 DNA reads TGTGCCAGCAGCCTCCGGGACAGGTTAACCGGGGAGCTGTTTTTT. It is translated as CASSLRDRLTGELFF.

In its sample, this clonotype was seen many times. The chain couples TRBV6-1 to TRBJ2-7, with D perhaps TRBD2 (5 bases). CDR3 size: 11 residues. The V gene lost 6 bases and the J gene lost 3 bases, with 6 bases spanning the gap. The V gene's germline CDR1 is MNHNS and CDR2 SASEGT. This chain's CDR3 is CASSAGYEQYF. CDR3 bases: TGTGCCAGCAGCGCGGGCTACGAGCAGTACTTC.

J is TRBJ2-7 and V is TRBV6-1; D is ambiguous. This CDR3 comprises 14 residues. Germline lookup yields CDR1 MNHNS and CDR2 SASEGT. Trimming shortened V by 2 bases and J by 5 bases, and 13 bases separated the two germline ends. CDR3 in DNA: TGTGCCAGCAGTGAATTTGGCAGCCGAAACGAGCAGTACTTC. This encodes CASSEFGSRNEQYF.

There are many counts of this clonotype. The chain has TRBV25-1 and TRBJ2-5, with 10 bases aligning to TRBD2. V was clipped by 5 bases and J by 1 base; unmatched bases: 7. The CDR3 has 16 amino acids. Per germline, CDR1 MGHDK and CDR2 SYGVNS. CDR3 residues: CASSPLAGALQETQYF. The CDR3 DNA reads TGTGCCAGCAGTCCCCTAGCGGGAGCGCTCCAAGAGACCCAGTACTTC.

A single count supports this clonotype. The CDR3 DNA reads TGTGCCAGCAGCTTCCCAGAAGGTGAAGCTTTCTTT. Residues: CASSFPEGEAFF. The chain recombines TRBV7-9 with TRBJ1-1; D is ambiguous. The V end lost 3 bases, the J end lost 7 bases, and 9 bases lay between the germline ends. The CDR3 totals 12 residues. Germline lookup yields CDR1 SEHNR and CDR2 FQNEAQ (reference sequence).

The chain has TRBV7-6 and TRBJ1-2; D unresolved. Trimming took 5 bases from V and 4 from J, leaving 11 bases between them. The CDR3 is 13 residues long. Germline V gives CDR1 SGHVS, CDR2 FNYEAQ. The CDR3 region has the DNA TGTGCCAGCAGCCCGGACGTAGGCTATGGCTACACCTTC. Protein product: CASSPDVGYGYTF. Filled out from reference TRBV7-6 and TRBJ1-2, the complete variable domain reads GAGVSQSPRYKVTKRGQDVALRCDPISGHVSLYWYRQALGQGPEFLTYFNYEAQQDKSGLPNDRFSAERPEGSISTLTIQRTEQRDSAMYRCASSPDVGYGYTFGSGTRLTVV.

The CDR3: CATSRGITWTEAFF. The CDR3 DNA reads as TGTGCCACCAGCAGAGGTATTACGTGGACTGAAGCTTTCTTT. The J gene is TRBJ1-1, the V gene TRBV15; D unresolved. V was clipped by 1 base and J by 5 bases, with 11 bases between them. The CDR3 has 14 amino acids. CDR1 is LNHNV and CDR2 is YYDKDF in the germline V gene (reference sequence).

This clonotype has at least ten counts. The chain joins TRBV19 to TRBJ2-5; possibly TRBD1 for D (6 bases). Between the trimmed V and J ends, which lost 6 bases and 5 bases, there was a span of 19 bases. Germline values: CDR1 LNHDA, CDR2 SQIVND (reference sequence). The CDR3 spans 15 residues. The DNA of the CDR3 is TGTGCCAGTAGGAAGCAACAGGGCCCGTTGGAGACCCAGTACTTC. This sequence encodes CASRKQQGPLETQYF.

This chain connects TRBV7-9 to TRBJ1-6; the D gene is possibly TRBD1 (5 bases). CDR3 length: 14 residues. Trimming stripped 5 bases from V and 7 bases from J, with 12 bases between. CDR1 and CDR2 from the germline V gene are SEHNR and FQNEAQ (reference sequence). The CDR3: CASSPQGGNSPLHF. CDR3 in DNA: TGTGCCAGCAGCCCTCAGGGTGGGAATTCACCCCTCCACTTT.

This clonotype was counted between two and nine times. The chain combines TRBV20-1 with TRBJ2-7; D perhaps matches TRBD2 (5 bases). Per the germline V gene, CDR1 is DFQATT and CDR2 is SNEGSKA (reference sequence). This CDR3 contains 14 residues. V was cut by 5 bases and J by 5 bases, with 19 bases left in between. The CDR3 here is CSAPSEASFDEQYF. In nucleotides, the CDR3 is TGCAGTGCTCCTTCGGAGGCTAGCTTCGACGAGCAGTACTTC.

Regarding this clonotype: A much larger clone is a single base away; this may be a read error. The chain couples TRBV3-1 to TRBJ1-2; D remains ambiguous. In germline, CDR1 is LGHDT, CDR2 YNNKEL (reference sequence). The CDR3 is 14 amino acids. V was shortened by 0 bases and J by 2 bases, with 7 bases between the two germline ends. DNA for the CDR3: TGTGCCAGCAGCCAAGACGTGCGGAACTATGGCTACACCTTC. It yields the protein CASSQDVRNYGYTF.

This clonotype appeared many times. The V call is TRBV11-2, the J call TRBJ1-5, with D possibly matching TRBD1 (5 bases). The V and J ends lost 5 bases and 4 bases respectively, with 18 bases between them. Per germline, CDR1 SGHAT and CDR2 FQNNGV. The CDR3 loop spans 16 amino acids. Here the CDR3 DNA reads TGTGCCAGCAGCGGGGGGAGCGGCCTGGGAAATCAGCCCCAGCATTTT. Its protein is CASSGGSGLGNQPQHF.

This clonotype was seen only once. The chain carries TRBV7-9 and TRBJ2-7, with D perhaps being TRBD1 or TRBD2 (5 bases each). The CDR3 length is 15 residues. V gave up 5 bases and J gave up 0 bases, with 14 bases separating them. Germline values: CDR1 SEHNR, CDR2 FQNEAQ (reference sequence). Written as DNA, the CDR3 is TGTGCCAGCAGCCCCCAAGAGGGGAACTCCTACGAGCAGTACTTC. This translates into CASSPQEGNSYEQYF.

This clonotype is a singleton in its sample. The chain uses TRBV10-3 and TRBJ1-2; 7 bases match TRBD1. CDR1 ENHRY and CDR2 SYGVKD come from the germline V gene. The CDR3 has 17 residues. V lost 3 bases and J lost 0; bases outside the gene matches: 10. DNA for the CDR3: TGTGCCATCAGTGACCCTTCCAGACAGGGACCTAACTATGGCTACACCTTC. Encoded protein: CAISDPSRQGPNYGYTF.

This clonotype was recorded at least ten times. J is TRBJ2-1 and V is TRBV7-2; 14 bases are shared with TRBD2. The germline gives CDR1 SGHTA, CDR2 FQGNSA. The CDR3 is made up of 18 amino acids. The V gene end was trimmed by 5 bases and the J gene end by 1 base; junction bases not matched to a gene: 7. Here the CDR3 DNA reads TGTGCCAGCAGCCTAGGGACTAGCGGGAGTTGGTCCTACAATGAGCAGTTCTTC. It translates to CASSLGTSGSWSYNEQFF.

The V gene is TRBV5-6, the J gene TRBJ1-2; D possibly corresponds to TRBD1 (6 bases). CDR1 is SGHDT, CDR2 YYEEEE, per germline. The ends were cut back, 4 bases at V and 2 bases at J, with 15 bases in the middle. This CDR3 contains 15 residues. The CDR3 is CASSGGDIPNYGYTF. The CDR3 DNA reads as TGTGCCAGCAGCGGGGGGGACATACCCAACTATGGCTACACCTTC.

This chain links TRBV10-3 with TRBJ1-1, with TRBD1 as a possible D gene (6 bases). Per germline, CDR1 ENHRY and CDR2 SYGVKD. V gave up 8 bases and J gave up 7 bases, with 11 bases separating them. CDR3 length equals 11 residues. CDR3 bases: TGTGCCATCGGGGGGGCAGTTGAAGCTTTCTTT. Its protein product is CAIGGAVEAFF.

This clonotype occurred many times. The chain recombines TRBV10-3 with TRBJ2-1; D ambiguous. Germline-derived CDR1 and CDR2 are ENHRY and SYGVKD. This CDR3 has 16 amino acids. The germline V and J ends were trimmed by 3 bases and 0 bases, with 12 bases remaining between them. The CDR3 is CAISDSTGPSYNEQFF. The CDR3 DNA reads as TGTGCCATCAGTGACTCCACCGGTCCCTCCTACAATGAGCAGTTCTTC.

This chain links TRBV12-3 or TRBV12-4 with TRBJ2-3; 15 bases line up with TRBD2. V lost 3 bases and J lost 4; bases outside the gene matches: 8. The CDR3 spans 18 residues. CDR3 loop: CASSLGLAGGPVPDTQYF. DNA for the CDR3: TGTGCCAGCAGTTTGGGACTAGCGGGAGGTCCGGTCCCAGATACGCAGTATTTT.